The clone carrying this TCR beta chain was seen many times. The CDR3 sequence is 20 residues long. J lost 0 bases, V lost 6 bases, and 15 bases had no gene match. The sample originates from a study of human T cells and chemical hapten exposure. TCRdb reprocessed the RACE reads with MiXCR, giving one entry per CDR3 protein. The table records 80,000 to 95,000 distinct CDR3 sequences, 8% to 13% of them present only once. Indicated time point: patch test 2, 6 weeks after DPC sensitization. Regarding treatment: therapeutic diphenylcyclopropenone sensitization with weekly scalp DPC. The chain joins TRBV12-3 or TRBV12-4 to TRBJ2-2, with TRBD2 identical over 11 bases. Specimen: whole blood, collected in connection with sensitization to the hapten diphenylcyclopropenone (DPC). This receptor was taken from a man aged 40-49 years with alopecia areata. Some clones in this sample may be carry-over from other donors' samples. The CDR3 protein is CASRAGVSGRGRTNTGELFF. As DNA, the CDR3 is TGTGCCAGCAGGGCGGGAGTTAGCGGGAGGGGTCGGACGAACACCGGGGAGCTGTTTTTT.